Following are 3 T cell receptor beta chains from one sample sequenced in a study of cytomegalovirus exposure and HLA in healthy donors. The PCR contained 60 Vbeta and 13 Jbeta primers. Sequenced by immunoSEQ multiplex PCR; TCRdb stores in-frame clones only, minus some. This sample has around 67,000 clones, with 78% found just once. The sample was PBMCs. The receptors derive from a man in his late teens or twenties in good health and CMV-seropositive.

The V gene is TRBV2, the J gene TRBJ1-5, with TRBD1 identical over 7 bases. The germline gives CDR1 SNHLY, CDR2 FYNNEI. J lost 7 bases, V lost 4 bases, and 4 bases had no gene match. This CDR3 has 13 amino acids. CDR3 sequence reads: CASSGSGGQPQHF. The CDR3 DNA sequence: TGTGCCAGCAGTGGGTCAGGGGGGCAGCCCCAGCATTTT.

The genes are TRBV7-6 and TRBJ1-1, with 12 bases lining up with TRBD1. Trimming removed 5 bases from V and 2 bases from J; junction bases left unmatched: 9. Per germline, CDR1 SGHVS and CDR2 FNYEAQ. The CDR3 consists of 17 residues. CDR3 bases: TGTGCCAGCAGCCATCCTCCGGGGACAGGGGGCAACACTGAAGCTTTCTTT. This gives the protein CASSHPPGTGGNTEAFF.

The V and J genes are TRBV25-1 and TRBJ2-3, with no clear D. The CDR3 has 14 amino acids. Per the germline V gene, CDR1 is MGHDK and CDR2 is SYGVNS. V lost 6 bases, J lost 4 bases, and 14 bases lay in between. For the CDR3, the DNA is TGTGCCAGCAGCTCGACTCGGGTCGCAGATACGCAGTATTTT. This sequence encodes CASSSTRVADTQYF. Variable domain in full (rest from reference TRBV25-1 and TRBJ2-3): EADIYQTPRYLVIGTGKKITLECSQTMGHDKMYWYQQDPGMELHLIHYSYGVNSTEKGDLSSESTVSRIRTEHFPLTLESARPSHTSQYLCASSSTRVADTQYFGPGTRLTVL.